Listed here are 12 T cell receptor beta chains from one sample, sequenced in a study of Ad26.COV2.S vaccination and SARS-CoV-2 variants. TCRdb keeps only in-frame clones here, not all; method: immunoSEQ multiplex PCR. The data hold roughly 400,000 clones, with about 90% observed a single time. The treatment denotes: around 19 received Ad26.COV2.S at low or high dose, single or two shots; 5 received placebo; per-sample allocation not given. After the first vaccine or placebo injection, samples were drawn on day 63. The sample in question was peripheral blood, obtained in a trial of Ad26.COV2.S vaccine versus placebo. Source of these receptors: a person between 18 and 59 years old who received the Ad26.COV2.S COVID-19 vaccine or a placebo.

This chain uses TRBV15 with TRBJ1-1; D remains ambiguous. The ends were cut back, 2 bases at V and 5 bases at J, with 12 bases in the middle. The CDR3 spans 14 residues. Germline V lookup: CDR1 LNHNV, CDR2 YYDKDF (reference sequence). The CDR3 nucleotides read TGTGCCACCAGCAGACTCCGAGGGTGGACTGAAGCTTTCTTT. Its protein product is CATSRLRGWTEAFF.

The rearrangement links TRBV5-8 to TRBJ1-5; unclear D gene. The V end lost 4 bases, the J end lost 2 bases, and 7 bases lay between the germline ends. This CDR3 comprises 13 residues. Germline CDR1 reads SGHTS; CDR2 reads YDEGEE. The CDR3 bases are TGTGCCAGCAGCGAGGGAGGCAATCAGCCCCAGCATTTT. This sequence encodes CASSEGGNQPQHF.

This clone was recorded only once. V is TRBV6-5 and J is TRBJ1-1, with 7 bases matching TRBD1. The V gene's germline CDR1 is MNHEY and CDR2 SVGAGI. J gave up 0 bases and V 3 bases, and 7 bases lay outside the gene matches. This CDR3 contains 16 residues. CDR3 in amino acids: CASSYFRGAMNTEAFF. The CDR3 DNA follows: TGTGCCAGCAGTTATTTCAGGGGGGCCATGAACACTGAAGCTTTCTTT.

The CDR3 region is CASRLGYGYTF. The CDR3 DNA is TGTGCCAGCAGATTAGGGTATGGCTACACCTTC. The chain joins TRBV6-5 to TRBJ1-2; no clear D gene. The CDR3 has 11 residues. Trimming left V 6 bases short and J 5 bases short, with 7 bases between. CDR1 is MNHEY and CDR2 is SVGAGI in the germline V gene.

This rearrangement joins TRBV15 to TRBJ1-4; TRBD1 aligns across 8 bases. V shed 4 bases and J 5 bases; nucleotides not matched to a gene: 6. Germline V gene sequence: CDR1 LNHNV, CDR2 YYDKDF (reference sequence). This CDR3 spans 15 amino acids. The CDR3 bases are TGTGCCACCAGCATACAGGGGGGTACGAATGAAAAACTGTTTTTT. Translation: CATSIQGGTNEKLFF.

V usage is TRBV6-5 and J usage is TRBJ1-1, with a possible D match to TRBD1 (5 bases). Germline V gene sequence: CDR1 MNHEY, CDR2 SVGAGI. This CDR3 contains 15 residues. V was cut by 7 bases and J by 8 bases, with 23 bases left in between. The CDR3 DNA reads TGTGCCAGCATGATGGTTGGACAAGGAATAAAAGAAGCTTTCTTT. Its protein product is CASMMVGQGIKEAFF.

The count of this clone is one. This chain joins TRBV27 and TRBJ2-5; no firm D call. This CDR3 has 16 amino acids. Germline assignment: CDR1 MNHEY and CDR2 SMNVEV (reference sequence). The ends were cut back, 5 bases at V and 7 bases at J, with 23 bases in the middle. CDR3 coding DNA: TGTGCCAGCAGTAACCCCCCCGGAGCCAACCCGGGGACCCAGTACTTC. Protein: CASSNPPGANPGTQYF.

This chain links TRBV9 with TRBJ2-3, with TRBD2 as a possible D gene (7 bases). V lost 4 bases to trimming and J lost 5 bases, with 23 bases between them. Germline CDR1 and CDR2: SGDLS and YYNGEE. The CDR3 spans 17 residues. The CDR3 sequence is CASSPRSWGGLKDTQYF. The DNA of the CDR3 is TGTGCCAGCAGCCCACGTAGCTGGGGGGGGCTGAAAGATACGCAGTATTTT.

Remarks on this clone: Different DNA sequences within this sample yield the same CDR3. CDR3 sequence (DNA): TGTGCCAGCAGCTTAGTTTCAGGGTCCTACGAGCAGTACTTC. Residues: CASSLVSGSYEQYF. The V call is TRBV7-2, the J call TRBJ2-7; the D gene is possibly TRBD1 (5 bases). Germline assignment: CDR1 SGHTA and CDR2 FQGNSA. The V gene lost 1 base and the J gene lost 1 base, with 8 bases spanning the gap. The CDR3 extends over 14 amino acids.

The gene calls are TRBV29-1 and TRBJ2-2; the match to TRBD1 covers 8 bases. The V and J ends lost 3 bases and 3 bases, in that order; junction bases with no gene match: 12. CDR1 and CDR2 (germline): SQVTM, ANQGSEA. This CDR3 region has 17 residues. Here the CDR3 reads CSVEFVAGQGHTGELFF. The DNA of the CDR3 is TGCAGCGTTGAGTTCGTCGCCGGACAGGGACACACCGGGGAGCTGTTTTTT.

CDR3 sequence (DNA): TGTGCCAGCAGCCCTACGGAACACTCTGGAAACACCATATATTTT. Translation: CASSPTEHSGNTIYF. The chain recombines TRBV7-9 with TRBJ1-3; the D is unclear. CDR3 size: 15 residues. Trimming took 5 bases from V and 0 from J, leaving 11 bases between them. Germline lookup yields CDR1 SEHNR and CDR2 FQNEAQ (reference sequence).

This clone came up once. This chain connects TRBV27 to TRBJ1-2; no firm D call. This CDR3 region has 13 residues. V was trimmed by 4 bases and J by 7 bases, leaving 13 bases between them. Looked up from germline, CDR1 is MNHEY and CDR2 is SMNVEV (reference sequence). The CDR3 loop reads CASSSGPLFGYTF. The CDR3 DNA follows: TGTGCCAGCAGTTCCGGGCCGCTATTTGGCTACACCTTC.